The 2 T cell receptor beta chains below were found in one sample sequenced in a study of blood T cells in healthy people across ages. With a J-beta primer mix and a sample-barcoded 5' primer, a second PCR ran roughly 6 to 11 cycles. A single record per CDR3 protein comes from TCRdb applying MiXCR to the 5' RACE reads. The data show about 1.8 million distinct CDR3 sequences, roughly 52% seen once. Sequenced: blood. Receptors were obtained from a woman in her thirties or forties in good health.

The rearrangement joins TRBV6-1 to TRBJ2-7; D is possibly TRBD1 or TRBD2 (5 bases each). V was cut by 6 bases and J by 9 bases, with 27 bases left in between. The CDR3 consists of 16 residues. Germline V gene data show CDR1 as MNHNS and CDR2 as SASEGT. CDR3 residues: CASRALGGTIHPGQYF. DNA for the CDR3: TGTGCCAGCAGGGCCCTAGGTGGGACGATCCACCCTGGGCAGTACTTC.

About this clonotype itself: Mismatch with germline at one junction end may stem from a read error. The chain uses TRBV12-3 or TRBV12-4 and TRBJ2-3; TRBD1 matches at 7 bases. The CDR3 runs 13 residues. DNA for the CDR3: TGTGCCAGCAGGAGAGGGGGCACAGATGCGCAGTATTTT. This gives the protein CASRRGGTDAQYF.